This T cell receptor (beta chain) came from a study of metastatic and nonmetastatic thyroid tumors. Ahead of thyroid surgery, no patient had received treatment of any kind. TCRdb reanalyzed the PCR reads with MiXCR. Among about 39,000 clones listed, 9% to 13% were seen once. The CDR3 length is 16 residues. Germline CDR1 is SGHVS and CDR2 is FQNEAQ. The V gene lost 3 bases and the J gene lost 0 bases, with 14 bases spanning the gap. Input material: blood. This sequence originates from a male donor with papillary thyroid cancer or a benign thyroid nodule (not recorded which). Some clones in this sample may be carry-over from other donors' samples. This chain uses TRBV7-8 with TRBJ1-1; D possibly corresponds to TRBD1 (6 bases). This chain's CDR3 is CASSFRTGILNTEAFF. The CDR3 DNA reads TGTGCCAGCAGCTTCAGAACAGGGATTTTGAACACTGAAGCTTTCTTT.